The 22 T cell receptor beta chains below come from one sample, sequenced in a study of blood T cell repertoires in COVID-19 (TCRdb year 2020). The library was generated by the immunoSEQ multiplex PCR assay. In its TCRdb copy, this immuneACCESS table keeps in-frame sequences only and misses some clones. Where compared with another copy, unresolved V genes explain less than half of these, and the others have no known cause. The sample table lists around 39,000 clones, approximately 83% of them with a count of one. More than 4.5% of the sample comes from the top ten. Sequenced input: peripheral blood. The receptors derive from a man aged 35-49 years with active COVID-19.

This clone was seen a single time. This chain uses TRBV18 with TRBJ2-7, with a tentative D call TRBD1 (6 bases). Trimming left V 4 bases short and J 3 bases short, with 16 bases between. The CDR3 loop spans 15 amino acids. Per the germline V gene, CDR1 is KGHSH and CDR2 is LQKENI. The chain's CDR3 is CASSLSDSRNYEQYF. The CDR3 coding sequence is TGTGCCAGCTCACTTTCGGACAGCCGGAACTACGAGCAGTACTTC.

The J gene is TRBJ2-6, the V gene TRBV6-5; no clear D. The CDR3 is 14 amino acids. Germline values: CDR1 MNHEY, CDR2 SVGAGI. V was pared by 6 bases and J by 0 bases, with 6 bases between. The CDR3 loop reads CASSRSSGANVLTF. Written as DNA, the CDR3 is TGTGCCAGCAGCCGTAGCTCTGGGGCCAACGTCCTGACTTTC.

The chain joins TRBV3-1 (or the pseudogene TRBV3-2) to TRBJ1-1; 8 bases agree with TRBD1. Per germline, CDR1 LGHDT and CDR2 YNNKEL (reference sequence). The CDR3 has 15 residues. Trimming took 5 bases from V and 5 from J; bases not matched to a gene: 10. CDR3: CASSVPGQVRTEAFF. DNA for the CDR3: TGTGCCAGCAGCGTTCCGGGACAGGTGAGGACTGAAGCTTTCTTT.

This clone showed up just once. This sequence joins TRBV3-1 (or the pseudogene TRBV3-2) and TRBJ2-3; D is perhaps TRBD2 (5 bases). The CDR3 totals 15 residues. Trimming removed 3 bases from V and 9 bases from J, with 19 bases in between. The V gene's germline CDR1 is LGHDT and CDR2 YNNKEL (reference sequence). This CDR3 is CASSHATTSLKTQYF. CDR3 DNA sequence: TGTGCCAGCAGCCATGCGACCACTAGTTTGAAGACGCAGTATTTT.

V usage is TRBV27 and J usage is TRBJ1-5, with D perhaps TRBD1 (6 bases). The CDR3 has 13 amino acids. Between the trimmed V and J ends, which lost 8 bases and 6 bases, there was a span of 14 bases. Germline assignment: CDR1 MNHEY and CDR2 SMNVEV (reference sequence). CDR3 sequence reads: CASGQMSRQPQHF. The CDR3 DNA is TGTGCCAGCGGACAGATGTCACGTCAGCCCCAGCATTTT.

V and J are TRBV19 and TRBJ1-2; D ambiguous. The CDR3 is 14 amino acids. Germline-derived CDR1 and CDR2 are LNHDA and SQIVND (reference sequence). The ends were cut back, 2 bases at V and 8 bases at J, with 15 bases in the middle. CDR3 residues: CASSIPAIPGGYTF. The CDR3 DNA is TGTGCCAGTAGTATACCAGCCATCCCGGGGGGCTACACCTTC. Full variable domain (rest looked up from reference TRBV19 and TRBJ1-2): DGGITQSPKYLFRKEGQNVTLSCEQNLNHDAMYWYRQDPGQGLRLIYYSQIVNDFQKGDIAEGYSVSREKKESFPLTVTSAQKNPTAFYLCASSIPAIPGGYTFGSGTRLTVV.

The chain carries TRBV14 and TRBJ2-1; TRBD2 might be the D (6 bases). V shed 3 bases and J shed 4 bases, with 13 bases lying between them. There are 15 residues in the CDR3. Germline V gene sequence: CDR1 SGHDN, CDR2 FVKESK. In DNA form, the CDR3 reads TGTGCCAGCAGCCAGAGGGTGGGACTTTACAATGAGCAGTTCTTC. Translating gives CASSQRVGLYNEQFF.

The V call is TRBV11-2, the J call TRBJ2-1, with a tentative D call TRBD1 (6 bases). The CDR3 covers 13 residues. V was clipped by 6 bases and J by 12 bases, with 18 bases between them. Per the germline V gene, CDR1 is SGHAT and CDR2 is FQNNGV. The CDR3 is CASSSRQDGRQFF. CDR3 nucleotides: TGTGCCAGCAGTTCCAGACAGGACGGAAGGCAGTTCTTC.

V and J are TRBV10-3 and TRBJ2-5, with 10 bases identical to TRBD2. The CDR3 spans 13 residues. The V gene end was trimmed by 4 bases and the J gene end by 4 bases; junction bases not matched to a gene: 0. The germline V gene has CDR1 ENHRY and CDR2 SYGVKD. The CDR3 nucleotides are TGTGCCATCAGTGGGACTAGCGGAGAGACCCAGTACTTC. Its protein is CAISGTSGETQYF.

This sequence joins TRBV3-1 (or the pseudogene TRBV3-2) and TRBJ2-2, with D possibly matching TRBD2 (5 bases). Germline V gene lookup returns CDR1 LGHDT and CDR2 YNNKEL (reference sequence). Trimming took off 7 bases at V and 6 bases at J, with 12 bases between the two ends. The CDR3 loop spans 13 amino acids. The CDR3 protein is CASTRVSAGELFF. The CDR3 coding sequence is TGTGCCAGCACGCGGGTAAGCGCCGGGGAGCTGTTTTTT.

The chain joins TRBV11-3 to TRBJ1-5; 7 nucleotides line up with TRBD1. V dropped 2 bases and J dropped 4; count of bases not matched to a gene: 14. The CDR3 has 18 residues. The V gene's germline CDR1 is SGHNT and CDR2 YENEEA. The CDR3 coding sequence is TGTGCCAGCAGCTTAAAGTCTTCCGGGACAGCTTATAATCAGCCCCAGCATTTT. Amino acids: CASSLKSSGTAYNQPQHF. The variable domain in full, with the rest retrieved from reference TRBV11-3 and TRBJ1-5, is EAGVVQSPRYKIIEKKQPVAFWCNPISGHNTLYWYLQNLGQGPELLIRYENEEAVDDSQLPKDRFSAERLKGVDSTLKIQPAELGDSAVYLCASSLKSSGTAYNQPQHFGDGTRLSIL.

The chain recombines TRBV5-8 with TRBJ2-3, with TRBD1 identical over 8 bases. J was trimmed by 2 bases and V by 2 bases; bases with no gene match: 7. Per the germline V gene, CDR1 is SGHTS and CDR2 is YDEGEE. The CDR3 consists of 16 residues. The CDR3, as DNA: TGTGCCAGCAGCTTTTGGACAGGGAAAAACACAGATACGCAGTATTTT. Its translation is CASSFWTGKNTDTQYF. Full variable domain (rest looked up from reference TRBV5-8 and TRBJ2-3): EAGVTQSPTHLIKTRGQQATLRCSPISGHTSVYWYQQALGLGLQFLLWYDEGEERNRGNFPPRFSGRQFPNYSSELNVNALELEDSALYLCASSFWTGKNTDTQYFGPGTRLTVL.

The J gene is TRBJ1-2, the V gene TRBV18, with D possibly matching TRBD1 (6 bases). V lost 3 bases, J lost 4 bases, and 12 bases lay in between. CDR3 size: 14 residues. From germline, CDR1 is KGHSH and CDR2 LQKENI. Written as DNA, the CDR3 is TGTGCCAGCTCACCCCAGGACAGTAGCTATGGCTACACCTTC. Protein: CASSPQDSSYGYTF.

This chain links TRBV9 with TRBJ1-2, with TRBD1 identical over 8 bases. This CDR3 contains 13 residues. Germline CDR1 reads SGDLS; CDR2 reads YYNGEE. The V segment lost 2 bases and the J segment 7 bases; nucleotides outside the gene matches: 4. DNA for the CDR3: TGTGCCAGCAGCGTTAGGCAGGGGGCTGGCTACACCTTC. Translation gives CASSVRQGAGYTF.

This chain's CDR3 is CASSLDQGMAEAFF. The CDR3 DNA follows: TGTGCCAGTAGCCTTGACCAGGGGATGGCTGAAGCTTTCTTT. This chain uses TRBV19 with TRBJ1-1; perhaps TRBD1 as D (6 bases). The CDR3 runs 14 residues. The V gene lost 6 bases and the J gene lost 6 bases, with 17 bases spanning the gap. Germline V gene lookup returns CDR1 LNHDA and CDR2 SQIVND (reference sequence).

The genes are TRBV3-1 (or the pseudogene TRBV3-2) and TRBJ1-2; a weak D match, TRBD1 (6 bases). The CDR3 covers 15 residues. V lost 2 bases and J 7 bases, leaving 17 bases between the germline ends. From germline, CDR1 is LGHDT and CDR2 YNNKEL (reference sequence). Here the CDR3 DNA reads TGTGCCAGCAGCCAACTTTCGGGGAGAGGGGGTGGCTACACCTTC. Translated, it gives CASSQLSGRGGGYTF.

In this sample, this clone turned up once. The rearrangement links TRBV3-1 (or the pseudogene TRBV3-2) to TRBJ1-4, with D tentatively TRBD1 (5 bases). Germline values: CDR1 LGHDT, CDR2 YNNKEL (reference sequence). The CDR3 covers 17 residues. Trimming took 2 bases from V and 0 from J, leaving 13 bases between them. The CDR3 nucleotides read TGTGCCAGCAGCCAACATACAGGTTTACCAACTAATGAAAAACTGTTTTTT. Protein product: CASSQHTGLPTNEKLFF.

The V call is TRBV5-6, the J call TRBJ1-4; the D gene is possibly TRBD1 (6 bases). V was pared by 1 base and J by 4 bases, with 8 bases between. Germline V CDR1 and CDR2: SGHDT, YYEEEE. This CDR3 comprises 14 residues. The CDR3 loop reads CASSLTGFNEKLFF. CDR3 nucleotide sequence: TGTGCCAGCAGCTTGACAGGGTTTAATGAAAAACTGTTTTTT.

The chain joins TRBV15 to TRBJ2-6, with D perhaps matching TRBD2 (5 bases). V shed 2 bases and J shed 0 bases, with 17 bases lying between them. The CDR3 has 19 residues. Germline lookup yields CDR1 LNHNV and CDR2 YYDKDF (reference sequence). CDR3: CATSRFRGFARSGANVLTF. Here the CDR3 DNA reads TGTGCCACCAGCAGATTCAGAGGGTTCGCCCGCTCTGGGGCCAACGTCCTGACTTTC. The complete variable domain, with remaining parts taken from reference TRBV15 and TRBJ2-6, reads DAMVIQNPRYQVTQFGKPVTLSCSQTLNHNVMYWYQQKSSQAPKLLFHYYDKDFNNEADTPDNFQSRRPNTSFCFLDIRSPGLGDTAMYLCATSRFRGFARSGANVLTFGAGSRLTVL.

V gene TRBV10-1 combines with J gene TRBJ2-1, with 7 bases identical to TRBD2. V dropped 5 bases and J dropped 7; count of bases not matched to a gene: 17. The CDR3 length is 17 residues. Germline V gene lookup returns CDR1 WNHNN and CDR2 SYGVQD (reference sequence). CDR3 protein: CASSSLMAAGEYNEQFF. The DNA for the CDR3 is TGCGCCAGCAGTTCTCTAATGGCGGCGGGAGAATATAATGAGCAGTTCTTC.

CDR3 in amino acids: CASSIWGTGGEAFF. CDR3 in DNA: TGTGCCAGCAGTATCTGGGGGACAGGGGGTGAAGCTTTCTTT. The chain combines TRBV27 with TRBJ1-1; TRBD1 matches 11 bases. Per germline, CDR1 MNHEY and CDR2 SMNVEV (reference sequence). V gave up 5 bases and J gave up 7 bases; unmatched junction bases: 6. There are 14 residues in the CDR3.

The rearrangement links TRBV29-1 to TRBJ1-1; 8 bases match TRBD1. The V segment lost 2 bases and the J segment 4 bases; nucleotides outside the gene matches: 3. Germline CDR1 is SQVTM and CDR2 is ANQGSEA. The CDR3 has 13 amino acids. The CDR3 DNA sequence: TGCAGCGTTGAAATTACAGGGGGCACTGAAGCTTTCTTT. This gives the protein CSVEITGGTEAFF.